The source of this TCR beta chain is a study of shared clonotypes between healthy human individuals. Study-wide results and caveats: Relative to memory subsets, naive subsets generally showed larger estimated richness.

Method: immunoSEQ multiplex PCR; TCRdb's copy keeps in-frame clones and lacks some. This sample has over 2 million clones; approximately 95% occur once, and the top ten carry 1.1%. Naive CD8 isolation took CD45RO-negative cells positively selected for CCR7 and excluded terminally differentiated effector memory CD45RA+ cells. Germline CDR1 SGHDT, CDR2 YYEEEE. V dropped 0 bases and J dropped 4 bases, with 10 bases sitting between them. The length of the CDR3 is 14 residues. On this clone itself: Its antigen is unknown.

Sequenced input: naive CD8+ T cells sorted from blood. This TCR was recovered from a man between 18 and 35 years old in good health. The rearrangement links TRBV5-6 to TRBJ1-2, with a tentative D call TRBD1 (6 bases). The CDR3 sequence: CASSLAGDGYGYTF. The CDR3 bases are TGTGCCAGCAGCTTGGCAGGGGACGGCTATGGCTACACCTTC.